Listed below are T cell receptor beta chains from one sample, sequenced in a study of vaccination effects on CD4 cells after COVID-19. TCRdb's table, derived via immunoSEQ multiplex PCR, lists solely in-frame clones and lacks some. The data show 68,000 or so clones, approximately 80% seen once. These receptors' antigens are unknown. The sample here was CD4+ T cells from PBMCs cultured with SARS-CoV-2 spike peptides, taken before COVID-19 vaccination. The receptors stem from a human donor who received a COVID-19 vaccine. Both conserved end residues are part of each CDR3. A D gene is named only where the DNA matches it firmly. Some rows have no size entry. The others give once, few or many, or a class for an expanded clone.

clone_size: -; j_call: TRBJ2-2; v_call: TRBV28; d_call: TRBD2; cdr3_nt: TGTGCCAGCAGGGGGACTACGAACACCGGGGAGCTGTTTTTT; cdr3_aa: CASRGTTNTGELFF
clone_size: -; j_call: TRBJ2-5; v_call: TRBV7-2; d_call: TRBD1; cdr3_nt: TGTGCCAGCAGCTTATCCCCTAGGGGGCGAGAGACCCAGTACTTC; cdr3_aa: CASSLSPRGRETQYF
clone_size: -; j_call: TRBJ2-5; v_call: TRBV28; d_call: -; cdr3_nt: TGTGCCAGCAGTTTAAGTGCGGAGATCCAGTACTTC; cdr3_aa: CASSLSAEIQYF
clone_size: -; j_call: TRBJ2-3; v_call: TRBV4-1; d_call: TRBD1; cdr3_nt: TGCGCCAGCAGCCAAGAGAGCCGGCCAGGGGGTACGCAGTATTTT; cdr3_aa: CASSQESRPGGTQYF
clone_size: few; j_call: TRBJ2-2; v_call: TRBV7-3; d_call: TRBD2; cdr3_nt: TGTGCCAGCAGCTCCTTAGCGGGGGCGAACACCGGGGAGCTGTTTTTT; cdr3_aa: CASSSLAGANTGELFF
clone_size: -; j_call: TRBJ1-3; v_call: TRBV6-5; d_call: -; cdr3_nt: TGTGCCAGCCTAGGGTTCTCTGGAAACACCATATATTTT; cdr3_aa: CASLGFSGNTIYF
clone_size: -; j_call: TRBJ2-5; v_call: TRBV19; d_call: -; cdr3_nt: TGTGCCAGTAGTGGTCCGGGGGGCATGAAGACCCAGTACTTC; cdr3_aa: CASSGPGGMKTQYF
clone_size: once; j_call: TRBJ2-3; v_call: TRBV2; d_call: TRBD2; cdr3_nt: TGTGCCAGCAAGTCGAGCGGGGGCACTCCGCGGCGCACAGATACGCAGTATTTT; cdr3_aa: CASKSSGGTPRRTDTQYF
clone_size: -; j_call: TRBJ2-1; v_call: TRBV6-5; d_call: TRBD2; cdr3_nt: TGTGCCAGCAGTAGAAGCGGGAGGGACAATGAGCAGTTCTTC; cdr3_aa: CASSRSGRDNEQFF
clone_size: once; j_call: TRBJ2-4; v_call: TRBV12-3/TRBV12-4; d_call: -; cdr3_nt: TGTGCCAGCAGTCCCCGGGCACGAAACATTCAGTACTTC; cdr3_aa: CASSPRARNIQYF
clone_size: few; j_call: TRBJ2-2; v_call: TRBV3-1/TRBV3-2; d_call: -; cdr3_nt: TGTGCCAGCAGCCAAGATCAGGGCGTCGGGGAGCTGTTTTTT; cdr3_aa: CASSQDQGVGELFF
clone_size: -; j_call: TRBJ1-5; v_call: TRBV6-5; d_call: -; cdr3_nt: TGTGCCAGCAGTTACTCGGCCCATCAGCCCCAGCATTTT; cdr3_aa: CASSYSAHQPQHF
clone_size: -; j_call: TRBJ2-3; v_call: TRBV30; d_call: TRBD2; cdr3_nt: TGTGCCTGGAGTGTACTTGGCGGGGGGCGTGAAGATACGCAGTATTTT; cdr3_aa: CAWSVLGGGREDTQYF
clone_size: -; j_call: TRBJ2-2; v_call: TRBV27; d_call: TRBD1; cdr3_nt: TGTGCCAGCAGTTTAGAGGGACAGGGGATACTAGGGGGCACCGGGGAGCTGTTTTTT; cdr3_aa: CASSLEGQGILGGTGELFF
clone_size: -; j_call: TRBJ2-1; v_call: TRBV6-1; d_call: TRBD2; cdr3_nt: TGTGCCAGCAGTCCCACTAGCGGGGGTTACAATGAGCAGTTCTTC; cdr3_aa: CASSPTSGGYNEQFF
clone_size: -; j_call: TRBJ2-3; v_call: TRBV10-3; d_call: -; cdr3_nt: TGTGCCATCAGTGGGGAACTAAACACAGATACGCAGTATTTT; cdr3_aa: CAISGELNTDTQYF
clone_size: -; j_call: TRBJ1-3; v_call: TRBV4-1; d_call: -; cdr3_nt: TGCGCCAGCAGCCGCGGGTCTCCCGAGGGAAACACCATATATTTT; cdr3_aa: CASSRGSPEGNTIYF
clone_size: -; j_call: TRBJ1-5; v_call: TRBV30; d_call: -; cdr3_nt: TGTGCCTGGAGTGTACCCCAGCCCAGCAATCAGCCCCAGCATTTT; cdr3_aa: CAWSVPQPSNQPQHF
clone_size: once; j_call: TRBJ2-2; v_call: TRBV11-3; d_call: -; cdr3_nt: TGTGCCAGCAGCCGACGTGAAGAGGCCGGGGAGCTGTTTTTT; cdr3_aa: CASSRREEAGELFF